These 4 T cell receptor beta chains were all obtained from the same sample, sequenced in a study of blood T cell repertoires in COVID-19. Only in-frame clones appear in the TCRdb table, and some are missing; sequencing was by immunoSEQ multiplex PCR. In the table there are roughly 250,000 clones, around 89% of which are singletons. Input material: PBMCs or T cells enriched from blood (not recorded which). The receptor source for this set is a man between 40 and 49 years old who had recovered from COVID-19.

The V gene is TRBV11-2, the J gene TRBJ1-2; possible D gene TRBD1, 6 bases. Trimming cost V 7 bases and J 4 bases, with 16 bases left between them. The CDR3 covers 14 residues. Germline V gene lookup returns CDR1 SGHAT and CDR2 FQNNGV. This chain's CDR3 is CASTADRWTYGYTF. In DNA, the CDR3 is TGTGCCAGCACCGCAGACAGGTGGACCTATGGCTACACCTTC.

This chain connects TRBV4-1 to TRBJ2-1; tentatively, D is TRBD1 (6 bases). In germline, CDR1 is MGHRA, CDR2 YSYEKL. The CDR3 covers 15 residues. V lost 5 bases to trimming and J lost 2 bases, with 13 bases between them. CDR3 amino acids: CASSFFQGPYNEQFF. The CDR3 DNA follows: TGCGCCAGCAGCTTCTTCCAGGGGCCCTACAATGAGCAGTTCTTC.

This clone came up once. The V and J genes are TRBV19 and TRBJ2-7; TRBD2 matches at 7 bases. CDR3 length: 16 amino acids. V was pared by 4 bases and J by 2 bases, with 11 bases of the junction left unmatched. Germline V gene data show CDR1 as LNHDA and CDR2 as SQIVND (reference sequence). CDR3 DNA sequence: TGTGCCAGTAGTACATTACGGGAGCGGGGAACCTACGAGCAGTACTTC. Its translation: CASSTLRERGTYEQYF.

The chain employs TRBV5-1 and TRBJ1-1, with TRBD1 as a possible D gene (5 bases). CDR1 is SGHRS, CDR2 YFSETQ, per germline. Trimming cost V 4 bases and J 2 bases, with 15 bases left between them. The CDR3 is 15 residues long. CDR3 sequence (DNA): TGCGCCAGCAGCGGAGGATCGGGGGTCAACACTGAAGCTTTCTTT. Translated: CASSGGSGVNTEAFF.